A selection of T cell receptor beta chains follows, all from one sample in a study of cytomegalovirus exposure and HLA in healthy donors. Assay: immunoSEQ multiplex PCR; the TCRdb copy retains only in-frame clones and omits some. The data show 90,000 to 120,000 clones, approximately 76% seen once. The sample taken for sequencing was PBMCs. All receptors come from a man aged 18 to 35 in good health and CMV-seronegative. The CDR3 runs from the conserved cysteine through the conserved F or W. The D gene is left open where the match is weak. Expanded clones get a size class; other rows say once, few or many, or leave the size out.

TRBV7-6	NA	NA	TRBJ1-6	CASSLSPGAPNSPLHF	TGTGCCAGCAGCTTATCTCCTGGGGCCCCGAATTCACCCCTCCACTTT
TRBV2	NA	TRBD1	TRBJ2-5	CASRETGLQETQYF	TGTGCCAGCAGGGAGACAGGGCTTCAAGAGACCCAGTACTTC
TRBV5-4	NA	NA	TRBJ1-1	CASSSRTENTEAFF	TGTGCCAGCAGCTCTCGAACAGAGAACACTGAAGCTTTCTTT
TRBV6-1	few	NA	TRBJ1-4	CASSEARGREKLFF	TGTGCCAGCAGTGAAGCTCGAGGGCGGGAAAAACTGTTTTTT
TRBV5-5	NA	TRBD1	TRBJ2-6	CASRPIPGQGAGANVLTF	TGTGCCAGCAGACCAATTCCGGGACAGGGCGCTGGGGCCAACGTCCTGACTTTC
TRBV6-1	NA	NA	TRBJ2-4	CASSEAGGGTKNIQYF	TGTGCCAGCAGTGAAGCGGGAGGGGGGACCAAAAACATTCAGTACTTC
TRBV6-6	NA	TRBD1	TRBJ1-1	CASRTGVGAFF	TGTGCCAGCAGAACAGGGGTTGGGGCTTTCTTT
TRBV5-1	NA	TRBD1	TRBJ1-1	CASSLTGEANTEAFF	TGCGCCAGCAGCTTGACAGGGGAGGCGAACACTGAAGCTTTCTTT
TRBV15	NA	NA	TRBJ2-5	CATSSLAGETQYF	TGTGCCACCAGTAGTCTAGCTGGTGAGACCCAGTACTTC
TRBV19	NA	TRBD1	TRBJ2-2	CASRWKTGTANTGELFF	TGTGCCAGTAGATGGAAAACCGGGACAGCTAACACCGGGGAGCTGTTTTTT
TRBV29-1	few	NA	TRBJ2-7	CSVVSGVAYEQYF	TGCAGCGTTGTTTCCGGGGTGGCCTACGAGCAGTACTTC
TRBV7-8	few	NA	TRBJ1-3	CASSFQPGKLSGNTIYF	TGTGCCAGCAGCTTCCAGCCAGGGAAACTCTCTGGAAACACCATATATTTT
TRBV7-2	few	NA	TRBJ1-5	CASSLGPNQPQHF	TGTGCCAGCAGCCTCGGTCCTAATCAGCCCCAGCATTTT
TRBV7-8	NA	NA	TRBJ1-4	CASSPIGRVNEKLFF	TGTGCCAGCAGCCCGATCGGCAGGGTAAATGAAAAACTGTTTTTT
TRBV7-9	NA	NA	TRBJ2-7	CSSSPRDYEQYF	TGTTCCAGCAGCCCGAGGGACTACGAGCAGTACTTC
TRBV10-3	NA	TRBD2	TRBJ2-4	CAIRRAGENIQYF	TGTGCCATCAGGCGGGCGGGGGAAAACATTCAGTACTTC
TRBV6-6	NA	TRBD2	TRBJ2-3	CASSRTSGGGDTQYF	TGTGCCAGCAGTAGGACTAGCGGGGGAGGGGATACGCAGTATTTT
TRBV10-1	NA	NA	TRBJ1-1	CASSVLTSSEAFF	TGCGCCAGCAGTGTTCTTACATCGTCTGAAGCTTTCTTT
TRBV9	NA	TRBD1	TRBJ2-7	CASSLGQGAVEQYF	TGTGCCAGCAGCCTCGGACAGGGGGCGGTTGAGCAGTACTTC
TRBV5-4	few	NA	TRBJ2-3	CASSLRGTTDTQYF	TGTGCCAGCAGCTTGCGGGGGACCACAGATACGCAGTATTTT
TRBV6-5	NA	TRBD1	TRBJ2-7	CASSRTGREQYF	TGTGCCAGCAGCCGGACAGGGCGCGAGCAGTACTTC
TRBV2	NA	NA	TRBJ2-3	CASSEELRVFSTDTQYF	TGTGCCAGCAGTGAAGAACTAAGAGTATTTAGCACAGATACGCAGTATTTT
TRBV4-3	NA	TRBD2	TRBJ2-1	CASSQDLLAGWNEQFF	TGCGCCAGCAGCCAAGATCTCCTAGCGGGGTGGAATGAGCAGTTCTTC
TRBV21-1	NA	NA	TRBJ2-5	CASSKATRDRKGETQYF	TGTGCCAGCAGCAAAGCTACTCGGGACAGGAAAGGAGAGACCCAGTACTTC
TRBV15	NA	TRBD1	TRBJ2-1	CATSRGGQGTNEQFF	TGTGCCACCAGCAGAGGGGGACAGGGAACCAATGAGCAGTTCTTC
TRBV7-6	NA	NA	TRBJ2-3	CASSLASFTDTQYF	TGTGCCAGCAGCTTAGCGAGCTTCACAGATACGCAGTATTTT
TRBV4-2	NA	TRBD2	TRBJ2-1	CASSPGTSGYNEQFF	TGTGCCAGCAGCCCTGGGACTAGCGGTTACAATGAGCAGTTCTTC
TRBV11-1	NA	NA	TRBJ2-7	CASSLEFRGYEQYF	TGTGCCAGCAGCTTAGAGTTCAGGGGCTACGAGCAGTACTTC
TRBV19	few	TRBD1	TRBJ1-5	CASSDRVRTQPQHF	TGTGCCAGTAGTGACAGGGTCAGGACTCAGCCCCAGCATTTT
TRBV5-4	NA	TRBD2	TRBJ2-7	CASSTSGGGSYEQYF	TGTGCCAGCAGCACTAGCGGGGGAGGGTCCTACGAGCAGTACTTC
TRBV7-3	NA	TRBD2	TRBJ2-3	CASSVGLAGGTDTQYF	TGTGCCAGCAGCGTCGGACTAGCGGGTGGCACAGATACGCAGTATTTT
TRBV5-4	NA	TRBD1	TRBJ1-2	CASSFDRGYGYTF	TGTGCCAGCAGCTTTGACAGGGGCTATGGCTACACCTTC
TRBV7-8	NA	TRBD1	TRBJ1-5	CASSFRGQGAINQPQHF	TGTGCCAGCAGCTTCCGAGGACAGGGGGCCATCAATCAGCCCCAGCATTTT
TRBV6-1	NA	NA	TRBJ1-3	CASSEHRAGNTIYF	TGTGCCAGCAGTGAACATCGGGCTGGAAACACCATATATTTT
TRBV15	NA	TRBD2	TRBJ2-7	CATSRAASGSYEQYF	TGTGCCACCAGCAGAGCGGCTAGCGGATCCTACGAGCAGTACTTC
TRBV7-9	NA	NA	TRBJ2-6	CASSHRDSEANVLTF	TGTGCCAGCAGTCACAGGGATTCTGAGGCCAACGTCCTGACTTTC
TRBV5-1	NA	NA	TRBJ2-3	CASSPDTSTDTQYF	TGCGCCAGCAGCCCCGATACTAGCACAGATACGCAGTATTTT
TRBV29-1	NA	TRBD2	TRBJ2-1	CSVGTGGFYNEQFF	TGCAGCGTTGGAACGGGGGGGTTTTACAATGAGCAGTTCTTC
TRBV27	NA	NA	TRBJ1-5	CASSSDSRRQPQHF	TGTGCCAGCAGTTCCGACTCCCGCCGACAGCCCCAGCATTTT
TRBV4-3	once	TRBD1	TRBJ2-2	CASSQAGQGFSELFF	TGCGCCAGCAGCCAAGCGGGACAGGGGTTTTCGGAGCTGTTTTTT
TRBV9	NA	NA	TRBJ1-1	CASSHRLGTEAFF	TGTGCCAGCAGCCACAGGCTGGGCACTGAAGCTTTCTTT
TRBV5-6	NA	TRBD2	TRBJ2-3	CASYFLGGAEDTQYF	TGTGCCAGCTATTTTCTCGGGGGGGCGGAAGATACGCAGTATTTT
TRBV9	NA	TRBD1	TRBJ2-7	CASSATGGLFDYEQYF	TGTGCCAGCAGCGCAACAGGGGGCCTATTTGACTACGAGCAGTACTTC
TRBV5-1	NA	TRBD2	TRBJ2-3	CASSLWESGGTDTQYF	TGCGCCAGCAGCCTCTGGGAGAGCGGGGGAACAGATACGCAGTATTTT
TRBV5-4	NA	TRBD1	TRBJ1-2	CASSLDGTGGYTF	TGTGCCAGCAGCTTGGACGGGACAGGGGGCTACACCTTC
TRBV5-1	NA	NA	TRBJ1-4	CASSLVAGTNEKLFF	TGCGCCAGCAGCTTGGTCGCAGGGACTAATGAAAAACTGTTTTTT
TRBV28	NA	TRBD1	TRBJ2-7	CASSPGQGGSEQYF	TGTGCCAGCAGTCCAGGACAGGGCGGCTCTGAGCAGTACTTC
TRBV5-4	NA	NA	TRBJ1-1	CASSLGFMNTEAFF	TGTGCCAGCAGCTTGGGTTTCATGAACACTGAAGCTTTCTTT
TRBV5-6	NA	NA	TRBJ2-6	CASSAGVSGANVLTF	TGTGCCAGCAGCGCAGGGGTTTCTGGGGCCAACGTCCTGACTTTC
TRBV20-1	NA	NA	TRBJ1-2	CSASQGQGYPF	TGCAGTGCTTCACAGGGTCAGGGCTACCCCTTC
TRBV5-4	NA	TRBD1	TRBJ2-7	CASSFRDSQYEQYF	TGTGCCAGCAGCTTCAGGGACAGTCAATACGAGCAGTACTTC
TRBV4-3	few	TRBD1	TRBJ1-2	CASSPNAGTGDGYTF	TGCGCCAGCAGCCCTAATGCCGGGACAGGGGACGGCTACACCTTC
TRBV28	NA	NA	TRBJ2-1	CASSFAQGYYNEQFF	TGTGCCAGCAGTTTTGCGCAGGGTTACTACAATGAGCAGTTCTTC
TRBV29-1	NA	TRBD1	TRBJ1-1	CSVGVTGGTEAFF	TGCAGCGTTGGAGTGACAGGGGGTACTGAAGCTTTCTTT
TRBV7-2	once	NA	TRBJ2-5	CASSPGHQETQYF	TGTGCCAGCAGCCCGGGACATCAAGAGACCCAGTACTTC
TRBV15	NA	NA	TRBJ1-2	CATSRERGNRNYGYTF	TGTGCCACCAGCAGAGAACGAGGGAATCGTAACTATGGCTACACCTTC
TRBV5-1	NA	NA	TRBJ2-3	CASSLWENLGDTQYF	TGCGCCAGCAGCTTGTGGGAGAACCTCGGGGATACGCAGTATTTT
TRBV5-4	once	TRBD1	TRBJ1-2	CASSFGDRASGYTF	TGTGCCAGCAGCTTCGGGGACAGGGCGTCAGGCTACACCTTC